Sequencing of this T cell receptor (beta chain) was carried out in a study of early T cells in non-severe SARS-CoV-2 infection. Overall study context: Unsorted whole blood bulk RNA was sequenced, with unpaired chains. General observations from the study: Lookups in VDJdb leaned toward anti-spike CD8 responses and missed private and CD4 specificities.

V lost 3 bases, J lost 5 bases, and 5 bases stayed unmatched. Per germline, CDR1 DFQATT and CDR2 SNEGSKA (reference sequence). This CDR3 contains 14 residues. Unique molecular identifiers (one per individual cDNA molecule) were attached. TCRdb reanalysed the 5' RACE reads using MiXCR and keeps one entry per CDR3 protein. This sample has roughly 100,000 distinct CDR3 sequences, with about 13% found just once. Many counts were recorded for this clonotype. Its antigen is unknown. The chain joins TRBV20-1 to TRBJ2-3, with 10 positions matching TRBD2. The sample consisted of whole blood. The TCR was taken from an adult who was a healthcare worker with PCR-confirmed SARS-CoV-2 infection or an uninfected control (not recorded which). CDR3 amino acids: CSASRTSGKDTQYF. CDR3 nucleotide sequence: TGCAGTGCTAGCCGGACTAGCGGCAAAGATACGCAGTATTTT.